This is a list of T cell receptor beta chains from one sample in a study of control samples from healthy donors and cancer patients. The table came from immunoSEQ multiplex PCR; TCRdb's copy has only in-frame clones and leaves some out. In the table there are approximately 230,000 clones, approximately 80% of which are singletons. The source material was PBMCs. The receptors stem from a woman aged 55-70 years with lung cancer. CDR3s include the opening cysteine and the closing phenylalanine or tryptophan. A D gene is named only where the DNA matches it firmly.

D gene | V gene | CDR3 protein
NA | TRBV24-1 | CATSDLHGGITGELFF
NA | TRBV7-9 | CASSPTTVFTQYF
NA | TRBV2 | CASGWESNTGELFF
TRBD2 | TRBV11-2 | CASSPLLAGYGGELFF
TRBD1 | TRBV30 | CAWSRQGTGELFF
TRBD2 | TRBV2 | CASSERSGSVVGELFF
NA | TRBV2 | CASSEQQNTEAFF
NA | TRBV6-6 | CASSSGIEAFF
NA | TRBV5-1 | CASSLNRQDTEAFF
NA | TRBV2 | CASKKDLNLAKNIQYF
TRBD1 | TRBV5-1 | CASSLSGTGNEKLFF
TRBD1 | TRBV25-1 | CASSIQGAANEKLFF
NA | TRBV6-5 | CASKFGGENTEAFF
TRBD2 | TRBV18 | CASSRTSGGPSSTDTQYF
NA | TRBV19 | CASSSVLGSNTEAFF
TRBD2 | TRBV6-1 | CASSERGGPPGELFF
TRBD2 | TRBV28 | CASTPGGGPTYEQYF
NA | TRBV28 | CASSSAGWVGTRAYEQYF
TRBD1 | TRBV5-6 | CASSPRTGAYEQYF
NA | TRBV20-1 | CSAETDSTQHF
NA | TRBV19 | CASKTRQGTSYEQYF
NA | TRBV3-1/TRBV3-2 | CASSLQGGEQFF
NA | TRBV7-4 | CASSLERGPEDSNQPQHF
NA | TRBV5-8 | CASSLGGAGTEAFF
NA | TRBV5-6 | CASSLQGGELFF
TRBD1 | TRBV24-1 | CATSDSADRGLYNEQFF
TRBD2 | TRBV19 | CASSRSRMQRGGNEQYF
NA | TRBV6-1 | CASSEVDSKEAFF
TRBD1 | TRBV27 | CASREGQGAGQPQHF
TRBD2 | TRBV19 | CASSSRLAANNNEQFF
TRBD1 | TRBV7-2 | CASSPGTDFTYNEQFF
TRBD2 | TRBV7-9 | CASSLRLAWETQYF
NA | TRBV4-1 | CASRPQTALNEKLFF
NA | TRBV11-2 | CASSRKAVSGGTWAGELFF
NA | TRBV29-1 | CSVTQGTPYGYTF
NA | TRBV7-3 | CASSLTGGRSYEQYF
NA | TRBV5-1 | CASSLQGMEDEKLFF
NA | TRBV12-3/TRBV12-4 | CASSFGSGETQYF
NA | TRBV19 | CASSIIPGSSYEQYF
NA | TRBV28 | CASSLFGVGQETQYF
NA | TRBV18 | CASSPDSNYGYTF
TRBD2 | TRBV2 | CASSETSGGVEQFF
NA | TRBV28 | CASSLGAENTIYF
TRBD1 | TRBV7-3 | CASSRDRGPTYEQYF
NA | TRBV27 | CASSLRPGGNTGELFF
TRBD1 | TRBV11-1 | CASSLDRVNNSPLHF
TRBD1 | TRBV5-1 | CASSLGGQGYEQYF
NA | TRBV15 | CATSRDHGRQETQYF
TRBD1 | TRBV5-1 | CASSLALQGSTGELFF
TRBD2 | TRBV2 | CASSLGRSSYNEQFF
NA | TRBV6-5 | CASSRAGAYEQYF
NA | TRBV5-3 | CARSPGPSTEAFF